What follows are 22 T cell receptor beta chains derived from one specimen sequenced in a study of low-dose radiotherapy and immunotherapy resistance in tumors. Primers targeting TRAV and TRBV primed first-strand cDNA, covering alpha and beta chains. The authors ran around 20 PCR cycles to amplify TCRs with a constant-region primer and V-primer adapter. TCRdb reprocessed the reads via MiXCR and lists one record per CDR3 protein. The sample has some 10,000 distinct CDR3 sequences, approximately 40% seen once; the top ten hold roughly 6.2%. These receptors came from a human donor with advanced metastatic prostate, ovarian, gallbladder or colorectal cancer (not recorded which). This table probably holds off-target reads from a library built for another chain.

This clonotype is classed as large. The V call is TRBV27, the J call TRBJ1-2; D not certain. The germline CDR1 and CDR2 sequences are MNHEY and SMNVEV (reference sequence). This CDR3 spans 10 amino acids. V lost 4 bases to trimming and J lost 7 bases, with 4 bases between them. The CDR3 DNA sequence: TGTGCCAGCAGTTCCACTGGCTACACCTTC. Amino acids: CASSSTGYTF.

V usage is TRBV11-2 and J usage is TRBJ2-5; possibly TRBD2 for D (5 bases). Trimming cost V 1 base and J 5 bases, with 11 bases left between them. The CDR3 length is 14 residues. CDR1 is SGHAT and CDR2 is FQNNGV in the germline V gene. The CDR3 DNA reads TGTGCCAGCAGCTTAGTTCCTAGCTGGGAGACCCAGTACTTC. Protein: CASSLVPSWETQYF.

V is TRBV11-2 and J is TRBJ2-7; no clear D. This CDR3 has 13 amino acids. CDR1 SGHAT and CDR2 FQNNGV come from the germline V gene. Deletions cut 1 base from V and 3 bases from J, with 7 bases between. The CDR3 nucleotides are TGTGCCAGCAGCTTAGGCCCGCGCTACGAGCAGTACTTC. This encodes CASSLGPRYEQYF.

The chain couples TRBV6-6 to TRBJ2-7; D is uncertain. Between the trimmed V and J ends, which lost 2 bases and 5 bases, there was a span of 16 bases. The CDR3 runs to 15 residues. Germline loops: CDR1 MNHNY, CDR2 SVGAGI (reference sequence). The CDR3 protein is CASSYTRRAKDEQYF. As DNA, the CDR3 is TGTGCCAGCAGTTACACCAGACGGGCAAAGGACGAGCAGTACTTC.

V and J are TRBV6-1 and TRBJ1-4; the D is unclear. V was trimmed by 5 bases and J by 7 bases, leaving 8 bases between them. The CDR3 runs 12 residues. Looked up from germline, CDR1 is MNHNS and CDR2 is SASEGT. The CDR3 DNA follows: TGTGCCAGCAGTCCCCAGTCTGAAAAACTGTTTTTT. Translation: CASSPQSEKLFF.

This clonotype qualifies as large. The gene calls are TRBV11-2 and TRBJ2-7, with TRBD1 as a possible D gene (6 bases). Deletions cut 4 bases from V and 3 bases from J, with 16 bases between. Germline CDR1 SGHAT, CDR2 FQNNGV. This CDR3 has 15 residues. The DNA of the CDR3 is TGTGCCAGCAGCTCCCCGACAGGCTCCAACTACGAGCAGTACTTC. Its translation: CASSSPTGSNYEQYF.

This clonotype was detected only a few times. V and J are TRBV6-5 and TRBJ2-7; 7 bases are a match to TRBD1. CDR3 length: 13 residues. Germline V gene data show CDR1 as MNHEY and CDR2 as SVGAGI. Unmatched junction bases numbered 7, after V lost 7 bases and J lost 4 bases. CDR3 in amino acids: CASNKGGEYEQYF. The CDR3 nucleotides are TGTGCCAGCAATAAAGGGGGCGAGTACGAGCAGTACTTC.

V usage is TRBV6-2 or TRBV6-3 and J usage is TRBJ2-3, with D possibly TRBD2 on 5 matching bases. Germline lookup yields CDR1 MNHEY and CDR2 SVGEGT. The V and J ends lost 5 bases and 2 bases respectively, with 14 bases between them. CDR3 length: 15 amino acids. CDR3 nucleotide sequence: TGTGCCAGCAGTCCCCCCGGGATCGTCACAGATACGCAGTATTTT. Amino acid sequence: CASSPPGIVTDTQYF.

The chain couples TRBV3-1 to TRBJ2-7, with 9 nucleotides matching TRBD1. Germline V gene data show CDR1 as LGHDT and CDR2 as YNNKEL (reference sequence). This CDR3 is built from 14 residues. The ends lost 5 bases at V and 3 bases at J; junction bases unmatched: 5. CDR3 bases: TGTGCCAGCAGCGGTGGGACAGGGAACTACGAGCAGTACTTC. Translated: CASSGGTGNYEQYF.

The sample holds a few counts of this clonotype. The genes are TRBV19 and TRBJ2-5; 8 bases agree with TRBD1. CDR3 length: 14 amino acids. Germline V gives CDR1 LNHDA, CDR2 SQIVND (reference sequence). J was trimmed by 1 base and V by 6 bases; bases with no gene match: 4. The CDR3 reads CASSDRGVQETQYF. The CDR3 DNA follows: TGTGCCAGTAGCGACAGGGGCGTCCAAGAGACCCAGTACTTC.

V and J are TRBV6-8 and TRBJ1-5; TRBD1 matches 9 bases. CDR1 and CDR2 (germline): MNHGY, SAAAGT. With V trimmed by 6 bases and J by 2 bases, 14 bases remained unmatched. The CDR3 is 18 residues long. The CDR3 sequence is CASRPGQGLSRGNQPQHF. In nucleotides, the CDR3 is TGTGCCAGCAGGCCTGGACAGGGGTTGAGTCGCGGCAATCAGCCCCAGCATTTT.

V is TRBV6-4 and J is TRBJ1-1; 8 bases match TRBD1. After removal of 5 bases from V and 4 bases from J, the junction contained 6 bases not matched to a gene. This CDR3 comprises 14 residues. Per germline, CDR1 MRHNA and CDR2 SNTAGT. CDR3 coding DNA: TGTGCCAGCAGTCGCGGACAGGGAAGCACTGAAGCTTTCTTT. Its protein product is CASSRGQGSTEAFF.

The chain has TRBV6-6 and TRBJ1-1, with D perhaps matching TRBD1 (6 bases). V was cut by 2 bases and J by 5 bases, with 18 bases left in between. The CDR3 has 16 amino acids. Germline CDR1 MNHNY, CDR2 SVGAGI (reference sequence). DNA for the CDR3: TGTGCCAGCAGTTACGAGAGTGGGGGGCTAGGGACTGAAGCTTTCTTT. Translated, it gives CASSYESGGLGTEAFF.

DNA for the CDR3: TGTGCCAGCAGCTCTCACAGGGCCAATGAGCAGTTCTTC. It codes for CASSSHRANEQFF. The genes are TRBV11-3 and TRBJ2-1, with D tentatively TRBD1 (6 bases). The CDR3 totals 13 residues. The ends were cut back, 4 bases at V and 6 bases at J, with 10 bases in the middle. Germline lookup yields CDR1 SGHNT and CDR2 YENEEA.

The chain links TRBV5-6 to TRBJ1-2; the match to TRBD1 covers 7 bases. Germline V gene sequence: CDR1 SGHDT, CDR2 YYEEEE. The V gene end was trimmed by 4 bases and the J gene end by 4 bases; junction bases not matched to a gene: 16. The CDR3 covers 17 residues. CDR3 DNA: TGTGCCAGCAGCCCAGGCTTCGGGACAGTCTTTTCCTATGGCTACACCTTC. Translation gives CASSPGFGTVFSYGYTF.

V and J are TRBV7-8 and TRBJ2-7; D gene uncertain. CDR1 SGHVS and CDR2 FQNEAQ come from the germline V gene. The CDR3 consists of 13 residues. Trimming left V 0 bases short and J 3 bases short, with 6 bases between. CDR3 in amino acids: CASSLAARYEQYF. The CDR3 DNA reads TGTGCCAGCAGCTTAGCTGCGCGCTACGAGCAGTACTTC.

This clonotype was counted between two and nine times. The chain couples TRBV5-6 to TRBJ2-7; no clear D gene. CDR1 is SGHDT, CDR2 YYEEEE, per germline. V was shortened by 0 bases and J by 5 bases, with 3 bases between the two germline ends. The CDR3 extends over 11 amino acids. The CDR3 reads CASSLGDEQYF. DNA for the CDR3: TGTGCCAGCAGCTTGGGTGACGAGCAGTACTTC.

This chain connects TRBV11-2 to TRBJ1-2; the match to TRBD1 covers 9 bases. The trim removed 5 bases at V and 8 bases at J, leaving 6 bases unmatched. This CDR3 has 13 amino acids. Germline CDR1 reads SGHAT; CDR2 reads FQNNGV. CDR3 in amino acids: CASSTRTGVGYTF. In DNA, the CDR3 is TGTGCCAGCAGCACACGGACAGGGGTCGGCTACACCTTC.

This sequence joins TRBV11-2 and TRBJ2-5, with 9 positions matching TRBD2. The V gene end was trimmed by 2 bases and the J gene end by 2 bases; junction bases not matched to a gene: 0. The germline gives CDR1 SGHAT, CDR2 FQNNGV. The CDR3 spans 14 residues. This chain's CDR3 is CASSLSGGQETQYF. The CDR3, as DNA: TGTGCCAGCAGCTTAAGCGGGGGGCAAGAGACCCAGTACTTC.

V and J are TRBV5-1 and TRBJ2-7; 14 positions match TRBD2. This CDR3 is built from 16 residues. From germline, CDR1 is SGHRS and CDR2 YFSETQ. Trimming took 4 bases from V and 3 from J; bases not matched to a gene: 6. CDR3 sequence (DNA): TGCGCCAGCAGCCCGGGGGGGACTAGCGGGAGCTACGAGCAGTACTTC. Residues: CASSPGGTSGSYEQYF. Drawing the rest from reference TRBV5-1 and TRBJ2-7, the complete variable domain is KAGVTQTPRYLIKTRGQQVTLSCSPISGHRSVSWYQQTPGQGLQFLFEYFSETQRNKGNFPGRFSGRQFSNSRSEMNVSTLELGDSALYLCASSPGGTSGSYEQYFGPGTRLTVT.

In its sample, this clonotype was seen a few times. The chain links TRBV4-2 to TRBJ1-5; D gene unclear. CDR3 length equals 13 residues. The V gene's germline CDR1 is LGHNA and CDR2 YNFKEQ. V was clipped by 4 bases and J by 5 bases, with 9 bases between them. Here the CDR3 DNA reads TGTGCCAGCAGCCGCCTCGGGGATCAGCCCCAGCATTTT. Residues: CASSRLGDQPQHF.

This clonotype is medium-sized within its sample. The V and J genes are TRBV6-2 or TRBV6-3 and TRBJ1-1; tentatively, D is TRBD1 (6 bases). Germline-derived CDR1 and CDR2 are MNHEY and SVGEGT. V lost 5 bases and J lost 5, with 24 bases in between. CDR3 length: 17 residues. The CDR3 loop is CASSQRGLILSGTEAFF. The CDR3 bases are TGTGCCAGCAGTCAACGGGGGCTCATCCTAAGCGGAACTGAAGCTTTCTTT.